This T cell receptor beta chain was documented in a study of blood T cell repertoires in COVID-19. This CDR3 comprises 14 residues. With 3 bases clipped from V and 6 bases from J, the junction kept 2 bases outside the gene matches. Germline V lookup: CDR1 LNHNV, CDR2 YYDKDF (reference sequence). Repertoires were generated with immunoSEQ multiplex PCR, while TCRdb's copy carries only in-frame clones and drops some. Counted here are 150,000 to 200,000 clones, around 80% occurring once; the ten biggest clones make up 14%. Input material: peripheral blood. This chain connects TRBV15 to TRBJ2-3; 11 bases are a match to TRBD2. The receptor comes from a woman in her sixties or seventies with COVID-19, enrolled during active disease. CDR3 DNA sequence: TGTGCCACCAGCAGTAGCGGGGGGGCCGATACGCAGTATTTT. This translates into CATSSSGGADTQYF.